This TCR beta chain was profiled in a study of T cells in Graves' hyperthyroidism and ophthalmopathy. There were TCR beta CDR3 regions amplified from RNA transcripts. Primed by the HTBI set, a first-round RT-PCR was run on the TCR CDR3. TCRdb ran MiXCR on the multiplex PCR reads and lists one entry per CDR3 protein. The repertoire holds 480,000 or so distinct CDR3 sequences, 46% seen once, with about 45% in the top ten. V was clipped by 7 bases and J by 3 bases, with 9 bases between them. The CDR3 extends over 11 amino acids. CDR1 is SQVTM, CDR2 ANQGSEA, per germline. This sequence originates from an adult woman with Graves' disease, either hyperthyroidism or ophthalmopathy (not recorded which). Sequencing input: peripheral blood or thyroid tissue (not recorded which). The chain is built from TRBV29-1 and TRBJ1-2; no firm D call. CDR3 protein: CSGRVHYGYTF. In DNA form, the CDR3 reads TGCAGCGGCCGGGTCCACTATGGCTACACCTTC.